This entry lists 2 T cell receptor beta chains sequenced from one sample in a study of T cell responses to AZD1222 COVID-19 vaccine. Clones were read by immunoSEQ multiplex PCR, and TCRdb kept only the in-frame ones, dropping some. The data hold 77,000 or so clones, with approximately 90% observed a single time. The specimen comprised peripheral blood, sampled 28 days after the second AZD1222 dose. These receptor sequences come from an adult who received the AZD1222 COVID-19 vaccine.

This chain joins TRBV10-2 and TRBJ2-1; unclear D gene. The CDR3 is made up of 12 amino acids. Trimming pared 6 bases from V and 7 bases from J, leaving 10 bases between. Looked up from germline, CDR1 is WSHSY and CDR2 is SAAADI. The CDR3: CASRGIGNEQFF. CDR3 DNA: TGCGCCAGCAGAGGAATAGGGAATGAGCAGTTCTTC.

V usage is TRBV5-1 and J usage is TRBJ1-3; D gene unclear. Germline CDR1 reads SGHRS; CDR2 reads YFSETQ. The CDR3 length is 15 residues. V was cut by 0 bases and J by 4 bases, with 11 bases left in between. The CDR3 bases are TGCGCCAGCAGCTTGGTCGCAGGCGCAGGAAACACCATATATTTT. It specifies CASSLVAGAGNTIYF.